A selection of T cell receptor beta chains follows, all from one sample in a study of cytomegalovirus exposure and HLA in healthy donors. The table came from immunoSEQ multiplex PCR; TCRdb's copy has only in-frame clones and leaves some out. The table lists 150,000 to 200,000 clones, 84% of them singletons. The sequencing input was PBMCs. The receptors originated from a man younger than 35 in good health and CMV-seropositive. The CDR3 runs from the conserved cysteine through the conserved F or W. The order of the fields is J gene, V gene, D gene, clone size, CDR3 protein, CDR3 DNA. The D gene is left open where the match is weak. Clone size is given for some rows only: seen once, a few or many times, or a class if the clone is expanded.

J gene: TRBJ1-5
V gene: TRBV28
D gene: -
clone size: once
CDR3 protein: CASRPQNQPQHF
CDR3 DNA: TGTGCCAGCAGACCTCAGAATCAGCCCCAGCATTTT

J gene: TRBJ1-2
V gene: TRBV25-1
D gene: -
clone size: few
CDR3 protein: CASNRSPYGYTF
CDR3 DNA: TGTGCCAGCAACAGGTCACCCTATGGCTACACCTTC

J gene: TRBJ2-2
V gene: TRBV6-6
D gene: TRBD1
clone size: few
CDR3 protein: CASKGTGFAGELFF
CDR3 DNA: TGTGCCAGCAAAGGGACAGGTTTTGCCGGGGAGCTGTTTTTT

J gene: TRBJ2-3
V gene: TRBV7-2
D gene: -
clone size: few
CDR3 protein: CASSLPGGTDTQYF
CDR3 DNA: TGTGCCAGCAGCTTACCAGGGGGCACAGATACGCAGTATTTT

J gene: TRBJ2-1
V gene: TRBV10-3
D gene: -
clone size: -
CDR3 protein: CAISLGLGTGGNEQFF
CDR3 DNA: TGTGCCATCAGTTTGGGACTCGGGACCGGTGGGAATGAGCAGTTCTTC

J gene: TRBJ2-7
V gene: TRBV29-1
D gene: TRBD1
clone size: -
CDR3 protein: CSVEDREGAHKEQYF
CDR3 DNA: TGCAGCGTTGAAGATCGTGAGGGGGCGCATAAAGAGCAGTACTTC

J gene: TRBJ2-1
V gene: TRBV10-3
D gene: TRBD2
clone size: -
CDR3 protein: CAISEPRTSGSNEQFF
CDR3 DNA: TGTGCCATCAGTGAGCCCCGCACTAGCGGGAGTAATGAGCAGTTCTTC

J gene: TRBJ1-5
V gene: TRBV4-1
D gene: -
clone size: -
CDR3 protein: CASSQDRGGGQPQHF
CDR3 DNA: TGCGCCAGCAGCCAAGATCGGGGAGGGGGTCAGCCCCAGCATTTT

J gene: TRBJ1-1
V gene: TRBV4-3
D gene: TRBD1
clone size: -
CDR3 protein: CASSPRQGLEAFF
CDR3 DNA: TGCGCCAGCAGCCCGCGACAGGGCCTTGAAGCTTTCTTT

J gene: TRBJ2-7
V gene: TRBV6-1
D gene: TRBD1
clone size: few
CDR3 protein: CASSTGTVFYEQYF
CDR3 DNA: TGTGCCAGCAGTACCGGGACAGTCTTCTACGAGCAGTACTTC

J gene: TRBJ2-4
V gene: TRBV9
D gene: -
clone size: -
CDR3 protein: CASSASSITGWAAKNIQYF
CDR3 DNA: TGTGCCAGCAGCGCCTCTTCAATCACAGGGTGGGCGGCCAAAAACATTCAGTACTTC

J gene: TRBJ2-5
V gene: TRBV4-2
D gene: TRBD1
clone size: -
CDR3 protein: CASSQDPRGGGTETQYF
CDR3 DNA: TGTGCCAGCAGCCAAGATCCTCGAGGGGGCGGCACGGAGACCCAGTACTTC

J gene: TRBJ2-5
V gene: TRBV20-1
D gene: -
clone size: -
CDR3 protein: CSGTKETQYF
CDR3 DNA: TGCAGTGGCACAAAAGAGACCCAGTACTTC

J gene: TRBJ1-2
V gene: TRBV19
D gene: TRBD1
clone size: -
CDR3 protein: CASSTGRDRGYGYTF
CDR3 DNA: TGTGCCAGTAGCACAGGGAGGGACAGGGGGTATGGCTACACCTTC

J gene: TRBJ2-5
V gene: TRBV5-6
D gene: TRBD2
clone size: -
CDR3 protein: CASSLWGLARETQYF
CDR3 DNA: TGTGCCAGCAGCTTGTGGGGACTAGCTCGTGAGACCCAGTACTTC

J gene: TRBJ1-1
V gene: TRBV19
D gene: TRBD1
clone size: -
CDR3 protein: CASRRAGGTEAFF
CDR3 DNA: TGTGCCTCCCGGCGGGCAGGGGGCACTGAAGCTTTCTTT

J gene: TRBJ1-1
V gene: TRBV27
D gene: -
clone size: -
CDR3 protein: CASSYRAADTEAFF
CDR3 DNA: TGTGCCAGCAGTTACAGGGCTGCGGACACTGAAGCTTTCTTT

J gene: TRBJ2-2
V gene: TRBV7-3
D gene: TRBD1
clone size: -
CDR3 protein: CASSFLQGANTGELFF
CDR3 DNA: TGTGCCAGCAGCTTTTTACAGGGGGCGAACACCGGGGAGCTGTTTTTT

J gene: TRBJ2-3
V gene: TRBV29-1
D gene: -
clone size: once
CDR3 protein: CSVDWFMRKSGTDTQYF
CDR3 DNA: TGCAGCGTTGATTGGTTTATGCGGAAGTCGGGGACAGATACGCAGTATTTT

J gene: TRBJ2-1
V gene: TRBV4-3
D gene: TRBD2
clone size: -
CDR3 protein: CASSQDGLAGGYNEQFF
CDR3 DNA: TGCGCCAGCAGCCAAGATGGACTAGCGGGAGGGTACAATGAGCAGTTCTTC

J gene: TRBJ2-6
V gene: TRBV6-4
D gene: -
clone size: -
CDR3 protein: CASSEGTISGANVLTF
CDR3 DNA: TGTGCCAGCAGCGAGGGAACGATCTCTGGGGCCAACGTCCTGACTTTC

J gene: TRBJ2-7
V gene: TRBV30
D gene: TRBD1
clone size: once
CDR3 protein: CAWSANHGTGGYEQYF
CDR3 DNA: TGTGCCTGGAGTGCGAACCACGGGACAGGGGGGTACGAGCAGTACTTC

J gene: TRBJ1-1
V gene: TRBV7-9
D gene: TRBD1
clone size: -
CDR3 protein: CASRTTGGNTEAFF
CDR3 DNA: TGTGCCAGCAGGACAACAGGGGGAAACACTGAAGCTTTCTTT

J gene: TRBJ2-1
V gene: TRBV4-3
D gene: TRBD2
clone size: few
CDR3 protein: CASSQVPGGSSYNEQFF
CDR3 DNA: TGCGCCAGCAGCCAAGTCCCGGGCGGGAGCTCCTACAATGAGCAGTTCTTC

J gene: TRBJ2-7
V gene: TRBV19
D gene: TRBD1
clone size: -
CDR3 protein: CASAAGQGAYEQYF
CDR3 DNA: TGTGCCAGTGCTGCCGGCCAGGGGGCTTACGAGCAGTACTTC

J gene: TRBJ2-7
V gene: TRBV21-1
D gene: -
clone size: -
CDR3 protein: CASSGRCSRGLGQYF
CDR3 DNA: TGTGCCTCTTCGGGTCGTTGCTCGCGCGGATTGGGGCAGTACTTC

J gene: TRBJ2-2
V gene: TRBV30
D gene: TRBD2
clone size: few
CDR3 protein: CAWSVGTSGRAGELFF
CDR3 DNA: TGTGCCTGGAGTGTAGGGACTAGCGGGAGGGCCGGGGAGCTGTTTTTT

J gene: TRBJ2-3
V gene: TRBV6-5
D gene: TRBD2
clone size: -
CDR3 protein: CASNRLAASTDTQYF
CDR3 DNA: TGTGCCAGCAATAGACTAGCGGCAAGCACAGATACGCAGTATTTT

J gene: TRBJ1-5
V gene: TRBV5-1
D gene: TRBD1
clone size: -
CDR3 protein: CAGPGQVWGKPQHF
CDR3 DNA: TGCGCCGGTCCGGGACAGGTCTGGGGGAAGCCCCAGCATTTT

J gene: TRBJ2-1
V gene: TRBV29-1
D gene: -
clone size: -
CDR3 protein: CSVESHSYNEQFF
CDR3 DNA: TGCAGCGTTGAATCCCACTCCTACAATGAGCAGTTCTTC

J gene: TRBJ1-1
V gene: TRBV6-6
D gene: -
clone size: -
CDR3 protein: CASTPPRENTEAFF
CDR3 DNA: TGTGCCAGCACCCCCCCCAGGGAGAACACTGAAGCTTTCTTT

J gene: TRBJ2-3
V gene: TRBV7-9
D gene: TRBD1
clone size: many
CDR3 protein: CASRYRPGQGRTDTQYF
CDR3 DNA: TGTGCCAGCAGATATAGACCGGGACAGGGGAGGACAGATACGCAGTATTTT

J gene: TRBJ2-7
V gene: TRBV27
D gene: TRBD2
clone size: -
CDR3 protein: CASRPWTSGKDEQYF
CDR3 DNA: TGTGCCAGCAGGCCATGGACTAGCGGCAAGGACGAGCAGTACTTC

J gene: TRBJ2-1
V gene: TRBV9
D gene: -
clone size: once
CDR3 protein: CASSGSGSEQFF
CDR3 DNA: TGTGCCAGCAGCGGTAGTGGTAGTGAGCAGTTCTTC

J gene: TRBJ2-5
V gene: TRBV5-1
D gene: -
clone size: -
CDR3 protein: CASSLDVRGGETQYF
CDR3 DNA: TGCGCCAGCTCTCTGGACGTAAGGGGGGGGGAGACCCAGTACTTC

J gene: TRBJ2-2
V gene: TRBV11-2
D gene: TRBD2
clone size: -
CDR3 protein: CASSSIRTPSGRNTGELFF
CDR3 DNA: TGTGCCAGCAGCTCCATTAGGACACCTAGCGGGAGGAACACCGGGGAGCTGTTTTTT

J gene: TRBJ1-5
V gene: TRBV28
D gene: -
clone size: few
CDR3 protein: CASSPQGNNQPQHF
CDR3 DNA: TGTGCCAGCAGCCCACAGGGCAACAATCAGCCCCAGCATTTT

J gene: TRBJ2-1
V gene: TRBV7-6
D gene: -
clone size: few
CDR3 protein: CASSLAQTYNEQFF
CDR3 DNA: TGTGCCAGCAGCTTAGCACAGACCTACAATGAGCAGTTCTTC

J gene: TRBJ2-1
V gene: TRBV7-3
D gene: -
clone size: -
CDR3 protein: CASSSSLSSYNEQFF
CDR3 DNA: TGTGCCAGCAGCTCGAGTTTAAGCTCCTACAATGAGCAGTTCTTC

J gene: TRBJ2-7
V gene: TRBV12-2
D gene: -
clone size: -
CDR3 protein: CTSRLAGLANSSYEQYF
CDR3 DNA: TGTACAAGTCGCTTAGCAGGACTAGCGAACAGCTCCTATGAGCAGTACTTC